Reported below is one T cell receptor beta chain. Its antigen is not known. The sample is drawn from a study of T-cell memory formation after mild COVID-19. Overall study: TCR clustering was largely donor specific.

Broader study findings: Second-wave clones with a day 37 peak had unconfirmed SARS-CoV-2 specificity.

The CDR3 runs 13 residues. Trimming removed 6 bases at V and 0 bases at J, with 8 bases between. In germline, CDR1 is SGHNT, CDR2 YYREEE (reference sequence). It was 5'RACE with constant-segment primers that produced the TCR alpha and TCR beta cDNA libraries, which carried sample barcodes and UMIs. TCRdb re-called the 5' RACE reads with MiXCR, one entry per CDR3 protein. This table has around 370,000 distinct CDR3 sequences, 21% appearing once. The gene calls are TRBV5-4 and TRBJ2-3; D unresolved. The source of this sequence is an adult woman who had mild COVID-19 (a few samples of this study predate the infection). Cell type and time point are not known. The source material was PBMCs or a T cell subset sorted from them (not recorded which). The CDR3 loop reads CASTPGSTDTQYF. As DNA, the CDR3 is TGTGCCAGCACCCCCGGGAGCACAGATACGCAGTATTTT.